Listed below are T cell receptor beta chains from one sample, sequenced in a study of blood T cell repertoires in COVID-19. Using immunoSEQ multiplex PCR, the repertoire was profiled, and TCRdb retains in-frame clones only, with some absent. The data show roughly 290,000 clones, 70% to 90% seen once. The sequenced material came from PBMCs or T cells enriched from blood (not recorded which). These receptors originate from a man aged 30-40 years who had recovered from COVID-19. The CDR3 runs from the conserved cysteine through the conserved F or W. Each record gives: D gene, J gene, clone size, V gene, CDR3 protein, CDR3 DNA. A D gene is named only where the DNA matches it firmly. Only some rows state a clone size, as once, few, many or a class for expanded clones.

d_call: TRBD1; j_call: TRBJ2-7; clone_size: -; v_call: TRBV6-5; cdr3_aa: CASRIGTGGVREQYF; cdr3_nt: TGTGCCAGCAGGATTGGGACAGGGGGTGTTCGCGAGCAGTACTTC
d_call: -; j_call: TRBJ1-4; clone_size: -; v_call: TRBV15; cdr3_aa: CATSPRDTNEKLFF; cdr3_nt: TGTGCCACCAGCCCCCGGGACACAAATGAAAAACTGTTTTTT
d_call: -; j_call: TRBJ1-3; clone_size: -; v_call: TRBV2; cdr3_aa: CASSQDITSGNTIYF; cdr3_nt: TGTGCCAGCAGTCAAGACATTACCTCTGGAAACACCATATATTTT
d_call: TRBD1; j_call: TRBJ1-2; clone_size: -; v_call: TRBV19; cdr3_aa: CASSIVGGQGKDRGYTF; cdr3_nt: TGTGCCAGTAGTATAGTGGGAGGACAGGGGAAGGATCGTGGCTACACCTTC
d_call: -; j_call: TRBJ2-7; clone_size: -; v_call: TRBV30; cdr3_aa: CAWNTLSGSYEQYF; cdr3_nt: TGTGCCTGGAATACTTTGTCGGGTTCCTACGAGCAGTACTTC
d_call: -; j_call: TRBJ1-2; clone_size: -; v_call: TRBV2; cdr3_aa: CASSLGQLYGYTF; cdr3_nt: TGTGCCAGCAGCCTCGGACAGCTCTATGGCTACACCTTC
d_call: -; j_call: TRBJ1-4; clone_size: -; v_call: TRBV18; cdr3_aa: CASSPPYSDSPHNEKLFF; cdr3_nt: TGTGCCAGCTCACCACCTTACTCGGACAGCCCTCATAATGAAAAACTGTTTTTT
d_call: TRBD1; j_call: TRBJ1-1; clone_size: -; v_call: TRBV5-1; cdr3_aa: CASREGQGRTEAFF; cdr3_nt: TGCGCCAGCAGGGAGGGACAGGGACGCACTGAAGCTTTCTTT
d_call: -; j_call: TRBJ2-3; clone_size: -; v_call: TRBV9; cdr3_aa: CASSVGRERDTQYF; cdr3_nt: TGTGCCAGCAGCGTAGGAAGGGAGCGAGATACGCAGTATTTT
d_call: TRBD1; j_call: TRBJ2-6; clone_size: -; v_call: TRBV4-3; cdr3_aa: CASSQIWDRGGGANVLTF; cdr3_nt: TGCGCCAGCAGCCAAATCTGGGACAGGGGTGGTGGGGCCAACGTCCTGACTTTC
d_call: -; j_call: TRBJ2-1; clone_size: few; v_call: TRBV7-9; cdr3_aa: CASSFDSGSYNEQFF; cdr3_nt: TGTGCCAGCAGCTTCGACAGTGGCTCCTACAATGAGCAGTTCTTC
d_call: -; j_call: TRBJ1-1; clone_size: -; v_call: TRBV5-1; cdr3_aa: CASSLGGGAEAFF; cdr3_nt: TGCGCCAGCAGCTTGGGAGGGGGTGCTGAAGCTTTCTTT
d_call: -; j_call: TRBJ2-5; clone_size: -; v_call: TRBV4-2; cdr3_aa: CASSRAGPNQETQYF; cdr3_nt: TGTGCCAGCAGCCGGGCAGGGCCAAACCAAGAGACCCAGTACTTC
d_call: -; j_call: TRBJ2-7; clone_size: -; v_call: TRBV2; cdr3_aa: CASRGFAADPSGEQYF; cdr3_nt: TGTGCCAGCAGGGGTTTTGCAGCGGACCCCTCCGGCGAGCAGTACTTC
d_call: TRBD1; j_call: TRBJ1-4; clone_size: -; v_call: TRBV2; cdr3_aa: CASSDATGGGGEKLFF; cdr3_nt: TGTGCCAGCAGTGACGCGACAGGGGGCGGTGGTGAAAAACTGTTTTTT
d_call: TRBD2; j_call: TRBJ2-5; clone_size: few; v_call: TRBV29-1; cdr3_aa: CSVEKNSGGAQETQYF; cdr3_nt: TGCAGCGTTGAAAAGAATAGCGGGGGGGCTCAAGAGACCCAGTACTTC
d_call: -; j_call: TRBJ1-5; clone_size: -; v_call: TRBV19; cdr3_aa: CASSIRRDRVQPQHF; cdr3_nt: TGTGCCAGTAGTATACGGAGGGACCGTGTTCAGCCCCAGCATTTT